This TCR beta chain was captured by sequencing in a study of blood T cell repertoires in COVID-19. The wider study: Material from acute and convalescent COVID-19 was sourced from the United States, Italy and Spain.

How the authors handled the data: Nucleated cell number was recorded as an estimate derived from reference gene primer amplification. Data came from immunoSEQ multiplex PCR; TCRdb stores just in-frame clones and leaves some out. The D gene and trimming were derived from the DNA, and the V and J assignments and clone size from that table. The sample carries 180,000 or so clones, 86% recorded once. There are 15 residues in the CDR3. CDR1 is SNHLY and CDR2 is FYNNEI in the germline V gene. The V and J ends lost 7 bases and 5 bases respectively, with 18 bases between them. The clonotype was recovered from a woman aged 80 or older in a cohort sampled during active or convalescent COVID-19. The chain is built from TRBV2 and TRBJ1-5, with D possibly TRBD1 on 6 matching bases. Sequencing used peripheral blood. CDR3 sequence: CASTTQGSRHQPQHF. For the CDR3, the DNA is TGTGCCAGCACTACACAGGGAAGCAGACATCAGCCCCAGCATTTT.